This T cell receptor beta chain was retrieved from a study of early T cells in non-severe SARS-CoV-2 infection. Study-level information: Alpha and beta chains were unpaired, from unsorted whole-blood bulk RNA. Broader study findings: A preference for anti-spike CD8 responses marked VDJdb matching, which missed private and CD4 specificities.

The V gene lost 4 bases and the J gene lost 6 bases, with 14 bases spanning the gap. CDR1 and CDR2 from the germline V gene are SGHRS and YFSETQ. CDR3 length equals 14 residues. About this clonotype: Its antigen is currently unknown.

Individual cDNA molecules each received unique molecular identifiers attached to them. TCRdb used MiXCR to reprocess the 5' RACE reads, holding one entry per CDR3 protein. The sample has some 96,000 distinct CDR3 sequences, just under 15% seen once. This clonotype originated in an adult who was a healthcare worker with PCR-confirmed SARS-CoV-2 infection or an uninfected control (not recorded which). The sample was whole blood. V gene TRBV5-1 combines with J gene TRBJ2-1; TRBD2 might be the D (6 bases). The CDR3 loop reads CASSLGTLSNEQFF. The CDR3 region has the DNA TGCGCCAGCAGCCTCGGGACTTTATCCAATGAGCAGTTCTTC.